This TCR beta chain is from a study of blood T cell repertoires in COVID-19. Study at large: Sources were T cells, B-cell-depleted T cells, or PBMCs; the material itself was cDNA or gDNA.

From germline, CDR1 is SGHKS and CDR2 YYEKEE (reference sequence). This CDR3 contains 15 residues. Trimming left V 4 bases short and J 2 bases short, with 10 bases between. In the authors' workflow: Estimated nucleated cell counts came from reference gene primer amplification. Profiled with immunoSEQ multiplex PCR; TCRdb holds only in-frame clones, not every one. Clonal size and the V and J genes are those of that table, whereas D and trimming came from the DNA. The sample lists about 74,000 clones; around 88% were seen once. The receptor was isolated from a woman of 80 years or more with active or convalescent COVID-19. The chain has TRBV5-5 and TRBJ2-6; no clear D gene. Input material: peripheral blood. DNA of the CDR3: TGTGCCAGCAGCCCTGGGCCCGCTGGGGCCAACGTCCTGACTTTC. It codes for CASSPGPAGANVLTF.